These T cell receptor beta chains were read from a single sample in a study of T cell clonotyping in hematopoietic cell transplantation. Some clones are missing from TCRdb's copy, which holds only in-frame ones; the method was immunoSEQ multiplex PCR. Counted here are roughly 15,000 clones, almost 90% occurring once; the ten biggest clones make up around 2.5%. The sample consisted of peripheral blood mononuclear cells. These receptors all stem from a man aged 50 or older in good health. Some clones in this sample may be carry-over from other donors' samples. Both conserved end residues are trimmed from each CDR3. A D gene is named only where the DNA matches it firmly.

>TRBJ1-2|TRBV2|-
ASSRGANYGYT
>TRBJ1-1|TRBV19|TRBD1
ASSIGGTGRAEAF
>TRBJ1-2|TRBV5-6|-
ASSLVSLTNYGYT
>TRBJ2-1|TRBV7-3|-
ASSPTTGNEQF
>TRBJ2-5|TRBV9|TRBD2
ASSVGSLAGQETQY
>TRBJ2-2|TRBV6-1|-
ASSEHPWAGSTGELF
>TRBJ2-2|TRBV28|-
ASSFLRNTGELF
>TRBJ1-5|TRBV4-3|-
ASSQVGGPQH
>TRBJ1-6|TRBV27|TRBD1
ASSLTGVGNSPLH
>TRBJ2-6|TRBV19|-
ASSTGRGANVLT
>TRBJ2-3|TRBV30|TRBD2
AWSVSRTSGGFSDTQY
>TRBJ1-2|TRBV30|TRBD1
AWSFGQGSYGYT
>TRBJ1-1|TRBV30|-
AWSPRGSKAF
>TRBJ1-1|TRBV4-1|TRBD1
ASSRGQAMHTEAF
>TRBJ2-7|TRBV29-1|-
SGGPFSYEQY
>TRBJ2-7|TRBV7-2|-
ASSRSGGAYEQY
>TRBJ1-5|TRBV28|-
ASSTDGLSGPQH
>TRBJ1-1|TRBV6-5|-
ASSYKGEAGTEAF
>TRBJ2-7|TRBV29-1|TRBD1
SVRTGGSYEQY
>TRBJ1-1|TRBV10-3|TRBD1
AISEYRGDTEAF
>TRBJ2-3|TRBV7-2|TRBD2
ASSAGTSGGGDTQY
>TRBJ1-4|TRBV7-9|-
ASSLGAGKDEKLF
>TRBJ2-2|TRBV4-3|TRBD2
ASSQIAGVPTGELF
>TRBJ1-6|TRBV11-3|-
ASSPEGPFSPLH
>TRBJ1-6|TRBV30|TRBD1
AWRGQGDSPLH
>TRBJ1-2|TRBV29-1|-
SVMGGYT
>TRBJ2-6|TRBV5-1|-
ASSWEGGDSSGANVLT
>TRBJ2-3|TRBV30|-
AWNLVGPTDTQY
>TRBJ1-3|TRBV5-1|TRBD1
ASSSGQGDSGNTIY
>TRBJ2-7|TRBV6-1|-
ASSPQASYEQY
>TRBJ1-5|TRBV19|-
ASSMVRGTGQPQH
>TRBJ1-2|TRBV6-6|TRBD1
ASNTGQGGYT
>TRBJ1-5|TRBV5-1|-
ASSTGTEGQPQH
>TRBJ2-7|TRBV27|-
AVHYEQY
>TRBJ1-1|TRBV11-2|TRBD1
ASSLRQGRTEAF
>TRBJ1-3|TRBV2|-
ASSDASGPGNTIY
>TRBJ2-7|TRBV6-5|TRBD1
ASSKDRGSYEQY
>TRBJ2-3|TRBV29-1|-
SAEGGTSTDTQY
>TRBJ2-5|TRBV5-1|TRBD2
ASSLLAGLQETQY
>TRBJ2-3|TRBV5-4|TRBD2
ASRNRGGLTDTQY
>TRBJ2-5|TRBV25-1|TRBD1
ASSAAGGQETQY
>TRBJ2-1|TRBV30|-
AWSWGAHEQF